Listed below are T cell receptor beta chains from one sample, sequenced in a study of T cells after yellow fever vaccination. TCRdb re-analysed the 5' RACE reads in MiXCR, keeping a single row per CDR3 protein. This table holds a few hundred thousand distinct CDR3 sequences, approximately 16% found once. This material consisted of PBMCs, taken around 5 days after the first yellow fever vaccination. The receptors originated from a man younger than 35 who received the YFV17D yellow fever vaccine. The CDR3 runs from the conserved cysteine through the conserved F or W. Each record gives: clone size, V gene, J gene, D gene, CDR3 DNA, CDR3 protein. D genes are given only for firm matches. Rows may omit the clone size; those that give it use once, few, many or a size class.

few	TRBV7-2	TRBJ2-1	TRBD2	TGTGCCAGCAGCTACAGACCGGGACTAGCGGGGGGTGAGCAGTTCTTC	CASSYRPGLAGGEQFF
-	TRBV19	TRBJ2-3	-	TGTGCCAGTAGTAGCGGGACCACGCGAGATACGCAGTATTTT	CASSSGTTRDTQYF
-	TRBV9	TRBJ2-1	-	TGTGCCAGCAGCGGAGAGAGGGGGGGTCGCCTAGGTGAGCAGTTCTTC	CASSGERGGRLGEQFF
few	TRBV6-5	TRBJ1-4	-	TGTGCCAGCAGTTACTCTATTATTGGGGGCCTGGGCGGTAATGAAAAACTGTTTTTT	CASSYSIIGGLGGNEKLFF
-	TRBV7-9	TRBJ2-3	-	TGTGCCAGCGGGCTCCCCGCGAGGGGTGGCACAGATACGCAGTATTTT	CASGLPARGGTDTQYF
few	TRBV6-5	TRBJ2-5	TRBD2	TGTGCCAGCAGTTTACTAGCGGGGGACTTTCGTGGAGAGACCCAGTACTTC	CASSLLAGDFRGETQYF
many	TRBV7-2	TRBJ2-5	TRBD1	TGTGCCAGCAGCTTGCAGGGGGCAGAGACCCAGTACTTC	CASSLQGAETQYF
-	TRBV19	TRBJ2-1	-	TGTGCCAGTAGTCAACGGGGACTCCCCTGGCAGTTCTTC	CASSQRGLPWQFF
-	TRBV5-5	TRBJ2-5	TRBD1	TGTGCCAGCAGCTTGACGGGACAGGAGGGAGAGACCCAGTACTTC	CASSLTGQEGETQYF
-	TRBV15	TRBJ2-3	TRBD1	TGTGCCACCAGAAACTACAGGGGGCTCAGCACAGATACGCAGTATTTT	CATRNYRGLSTDTQYF
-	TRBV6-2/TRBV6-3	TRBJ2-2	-	TGTGCCAGCGGTGGGGGAGTTAACACCGGGGAGCTGTTTTTT	CASGGGVNTGELFF
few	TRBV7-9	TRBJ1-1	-	TGTGCCAGCAGCTCAGGGCCAGGGGTTATTGAAGCTTTCTTT	CASSSGPGVIEAFF
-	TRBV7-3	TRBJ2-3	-	TGTGCCAGCAGCTCTGGGGCAGGGCCTTACACAGATACGCAGTATTTT	CASSSGAGPYTDTQYF
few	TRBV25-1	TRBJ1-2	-	TGTGCCAGCAGTGAATTTCTTCGGGATGGCTACACCTTC	CASSEFLRDGYTF
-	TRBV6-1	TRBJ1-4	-	TGTGCCAGCGCCTCGGGCCAAGGGGATGAAAAACTGTTTTTT	CASASGQGDEKLFF
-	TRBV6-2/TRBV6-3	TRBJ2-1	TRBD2	TGTGCCAGCAGTACGGGGGGGCCCGGGAATGAGCAGTTCTTC	CASSTGGPGNEQFF
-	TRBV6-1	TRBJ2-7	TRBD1	TGTGCCAGCGGGGGACAGGCTTACGAGCAGTACTTC	CASGGQAYEQYF
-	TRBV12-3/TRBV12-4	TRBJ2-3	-	TGTGCCAGCAGTTTATCGATCGGGAACACAGATACGCAGTATTTT	CASSLSIGNTDTQYF
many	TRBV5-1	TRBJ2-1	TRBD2	TGCGCCAGCAGCTGGATCGGGCTAGCGGGGTCCCCCTACAATGAGCAGTTCTTC	CASSWIGLAGSPYNEQFF
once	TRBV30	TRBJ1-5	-	TGTGCTTGGGGGACATATCAGCCCCAGCATTTT	CAWGTYQPQHF
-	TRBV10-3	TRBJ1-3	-	TGTGCCATCAGTGTGGCAGGGGAGGCCCTCAGCTCTGGAAACACCATATATTTT	CAISVAGEALSSGNTIYF
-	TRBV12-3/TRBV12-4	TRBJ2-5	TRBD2	TGTGCCAGCAGTTTGACTGGGGGGGGTCAAGAGACCCAGTACTTC	CASSLTGGGQETQYF
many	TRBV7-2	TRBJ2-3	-	TGTGCCAGCAGCTTAACGGGGGGCGGAGATACGCAGTATTTT	CASSLTGGGDTQYF
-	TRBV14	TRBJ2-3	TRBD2	TGTGCCAGCCAAAGCGGGGGCACAGATACGCAGTATTTT	CASQSGGTDTQYF
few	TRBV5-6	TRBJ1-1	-	TGTGCCAGCAGCTTGGTATGGCAGAAAATTGAAGCTTTCTTT	CASSLVWQKIEAFF
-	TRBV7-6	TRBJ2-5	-	TGTGCCAGCAGTTCCCCGGGGGGCTGGGGGGAGACCCAGTACTTC	CASSSPGGWGETQYF
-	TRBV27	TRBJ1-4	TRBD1	TGTGCCAGCGGGGCTTACAGGGGGTCGGCTGAAAAACTGTTTTTT	CASGAYRGSAEKLFF
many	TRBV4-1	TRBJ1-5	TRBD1	TGCGCCAGCAGCCCCACAGGGGGAAGGAACCAGCCCCAGCATTTT	CASSPTGGRNQPQHF
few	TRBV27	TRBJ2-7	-	TGTGCCAGCAGTTTATTGCCCGGATCCTACGAGCAGTACTTC	CASSLLPGSYEQYF
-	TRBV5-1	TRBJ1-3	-	TGCGCCAGCAGCTTGGCGGGGGCGCGTGGAGGAAACACCATATATTTT	CASSLAGARGGNTIYF
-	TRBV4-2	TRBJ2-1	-	TGTGCCAGCAGCCACATGAGAGGACAAGAGCAGTTCTTC	CASSHMRGQEQFF
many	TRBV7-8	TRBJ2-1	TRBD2	TGTGCCAGCAGCCTCCGGGAGGAGGATGAGCAGTTCTTC	CASSLREEDEQFF
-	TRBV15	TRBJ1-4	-	TGTGCCACCAGCAGTTCGCCCCGGGCCCCGGAGGCAAAACTGTTTTTT	CATSSSPRAPEAKLFF
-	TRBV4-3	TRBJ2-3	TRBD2	TGCGCCAGCAGCCAAGTATCCCTAGCGGGGGGGACAGATACGCAGTATTTT	CASSQVSLAGGTDTQYF
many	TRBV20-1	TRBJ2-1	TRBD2	TGCAGTGCTACCAAGCCGGGACTAGCGGTTAATGAGCAGTTCTTC	CSATKPGLAVNEQFF
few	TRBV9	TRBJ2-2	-	TGTGCCAGCAGCTCCAGGGGACTGAACACCGGGGAGCTGTTTTTT	CASSSRGLNTGELFF
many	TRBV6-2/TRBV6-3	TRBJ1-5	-	TGTGCCAGCAGTTACACAAATCAGCCCCAGCATTTT	CASSYTNQPQHF
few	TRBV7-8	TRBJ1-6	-	TGTGCCAGCAGCCCCAGACGGGGCGCTTCGAGGAATTCACCCCTCCACTTT	CASSPRRGASRNSPLHF
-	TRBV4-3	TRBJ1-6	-	TGCGCCAGCAGCCAAGTGGGGACGGGACCCTCACCCCTCCACTTT	CASSQVGTGPSPLHF
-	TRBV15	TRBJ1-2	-	TGTGCCACCAGCAGAGATATAGGTGGCTACACCTTC	CATSRDIGGYTF
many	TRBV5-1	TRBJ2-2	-	TGCGCCAGCAGCTTGGCAGGGGCAAACACCGGGGAGCTGTTTTTT	CASSLAGANTGELFF
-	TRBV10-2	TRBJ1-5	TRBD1	TGCGCCAGCAGTGATCAGGGGGAGGATCAGCCCCAGCATTTT	CASSDQGEDQPQHF
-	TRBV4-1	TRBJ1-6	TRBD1	TGCGCCAGCAGCCTTCGCGGGACAGTTAATTCACCCCTCCACTTT	CASSLRGTVNSPLHF
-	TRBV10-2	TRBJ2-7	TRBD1	TGCGCCAGCATGGGACAGATCAGCTCCTACGAGCAGTACTTC	CASMGQISSYEQYF
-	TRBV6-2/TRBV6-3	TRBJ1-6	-	TGTGCCAGCAGTTACGGGCCATTAACCAGCTCCTATAATTCACCCCTCCACTTT	CASSYGPLTSSYNSPLHF
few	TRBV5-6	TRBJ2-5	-	TGTGCCAGCAGCTTTGAAGGGCTAGCGGAGACCCAGTACTTC	CASSFEGLAETQYF
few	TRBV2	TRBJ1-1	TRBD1	TGTGCCAGCAAATTCACAGGGGACACTGAAGCTTTCTTT	CASKFTGDTEAFF
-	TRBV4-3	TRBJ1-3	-	TGCGCCAGCAGCCAAGATCTTGGCAGGGGCGTGTCTGGAAACACCATATATTTT	CASSQDLGRGVSGNTIYF
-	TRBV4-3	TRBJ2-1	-	TGCGCCAGCAGCCAAGAAGGCCCCCCAGGGGCCCTCTACAATGAGCAGTTCTTC	CASSQEGPPGALYNEQFF
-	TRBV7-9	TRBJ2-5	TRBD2	TGTGCCAGCAGTCTAGCGGGGGGGCCCGGTTCGCAGTACTTC	CASSLAGGPGSQYF
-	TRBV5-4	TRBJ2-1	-	TGTGCCAGCAGCGGGGGGACCAGCGGGTTTCACAATGAGCAGTTCTTC	CASSGGTSGFHNEQFF
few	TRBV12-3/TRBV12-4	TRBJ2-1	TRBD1	TGTGCCAGCAGTTTAAACAGGGGGTTCGATGAGCAGTTCTTC	CASSLNRGFDEQFF
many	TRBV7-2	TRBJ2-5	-	TGTGCCAGCAGCTTATTCCAGGGTGGTCAAGAGACCCAGTACTTC	CASSLFQGGQETQYF
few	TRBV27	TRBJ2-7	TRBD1	TGTGCCCGGCAAGGGGGCGAAGTTACCTACGAGCAGTACTTC	CARQGGEVTYEQYF
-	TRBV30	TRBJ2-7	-	TGTGCCTGGAACTTTGGAGGGGCGAGCGAGCAGTACTTC	CAWNFGGASEQYF
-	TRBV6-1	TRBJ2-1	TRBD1	TGTGCCAGCAGTGATCGGACAGGGGGCAAGGCATGGGATGAGCAGTTCTTC	CASSDRTGGKAWDEQFF
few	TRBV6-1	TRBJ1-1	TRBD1	TGTGCCAGCAGCTGGCGACAGGGCGGGACTGAAGCTTTCTTT	CASSWRQGGTEAFF
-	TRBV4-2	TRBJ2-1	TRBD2	TGTGCCAGCAGCCAAGGGGGGCGGGGGGATCGCAATGAGCAGTTCTTC	CASSQGGRGDRNEQFF
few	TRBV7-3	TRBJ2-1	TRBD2	TGTGCCAGCAGCTTATTACCGATAGCGGGTGAGCAGTTCTTC	CASSLLPIAGEQFF
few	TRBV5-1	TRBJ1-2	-	TGCGCCGCCCGGGACACCCCGTTGGATGGCTACACCTTC	CAARDTPLDGYTF